These 30 T cell receptor beta chains were sequenced from one sample in a study of cytomegalovirus exposure and HLA in healthy donors. The PCR had 60 Vbeta and 13 Jbeta primers. The protocol was immunoSEQ multiplex PCR, while the TCRdb copy is restricted to in-frame clones and leaves out a portion. This table has 100,000 to 150,000 clones, around four fifths appearing once. The sequenced sample consisted of PBMCs. These receptors were obtained from a boy younger than 10 in good health and CMV-seronegative.

This clone came up once. This sequence joins TRBV6-1 and TRBJ2-7; possible D gene TRBD2, 6 bases. Per germline, CDR1 MNHNS and CDR2 SASEGT. The CDR3 covers 13 residues. Trimming removed 8 bases from V and 3 bases from J, with 14 bases in between. DNA of the CDR3: TGTGCCAGCCACCGGGACTCCCACTACGAGCAGTACGTC. This sequence encodes CASHRDSHYEQYV.

V usage is TRBV10-3 and J usage is TRBJ1-4, with D uncertain. Deletions cut 11 bases from V and 4 bases from J, with 17 bases between. The germline V gene encodes CDR1 ENHRY and CDR2 SYGVKD. CDR3 size: 14 residues. CDR3 in amino acids: CASRAFRGNEKLFF. For the CDR3, the DNA is TGTGCCTCCCGGGCCTTTCGGGGTAATGAAAAACTGTTTTTT.

The chain recombines TRBV10-3 with TRBJ2-3; 7 bases fit TRBD2. In germline, CDR1 is ENHRY, CDR2 SYGVKD. V shed 5 bases and J 2 bases; nucleotides not matched to a gene: 7. The CDR3 is made up of 15 amino acids. CDR3 DNA: TGTGCCATCAGTCACCTAGCGGTGTTCACAGATACGCAGTATTTT. Translating gives CAISHLAVFTDTQYF.

The rearrangement joins TRBV6-5 to TRBJ1-1; D is undetermined. V lost 0 bases to trimming and J lost 1 base, with 9 bases between them. CDR3 length: 15 residues. Looked up from germline, CDR1 is MNHEY and CDR2 is SVGAGI. Here the CDR3 DNA reads TGTGCCAGCAGTTACTCAAGGCAGGCGAACACTGAAGCTTTCTTT. Residues: CASSYSRQANTEAFF.

The rearrangement links TRBV30 to TRBJ2-2; a weak D match, TRBD1 (6 bases). Germline lookup yields CDR1 GTSNPN and CDR2 SVGIG (reference sequence). V lost 3 bases, J lost 6 bases, and 14 bases lay in between. This CDR3 comprises 14 residues. This CDR3 reads CAWRKNRVAGELFF. CDR3 coding DNA: TGTGCCTGGAGAAAGAACAGGGTGGCCGGGGAGCTGTTTTTT.

As to this clone: A junction end diverges from the germline sequence, so it may reflect a read error. The chain has TRBV7-9 and TRBJ1-1; 7 nucleotides align to TRBD1. From germline, CDR1 is SEHNR and CDR2 FQNEAQ (reference sequence). The CDR3 loop spans 17 amino acids. The chain's CDR3 is CSSSSGRGQAVNTEAFF. In DNA, the CDR3 is TGTTCCAGCAGCTCAGGAAGGGGGCAGGCCGTGAACACTGAAGCTTTCTTT.

The rearrangement uses TRBV7-3 and TRBJ1-2; 9 bases agree with TRBD1. V was clipped by 4 bases and J by 0 bases; unmatched bases: 6. The CDR3 has 16 residues. Germline loops: CDR1 SGHTA, CDR2 FQGTGA. The CDR3 loop reads CASSSPGQGTNYGYTF. As DNA, the CDR3 is TGTGCCAGCAGCTCGCCGGGACAGGGAACTAACTATGGCTACACCTTC. Filled out from reference TRBV7-3 and TRBJ1-2, the complete variable domain reads GAGVSQTPSNKVTEKGKYVELRCDPISGHTALYWYRQSLGQGPEFLIYFQGTGAADDSGLPNDRFFAVRPEGSVSTLKIQRTERGDSAVYLCASSSPGQGTNYGYTFGSGTRLTVV.

V usage is TRBV5-1 and J usage is TRBJ2-5, with TRBD2 as a possible D gene (6 bases). CDR3 length: 14 residues. Germline CDR1 reads SGHRS; CDR2 reads YFSETQ. Trimming pared 4 bases from V and 4 bases from J, leaving 14 bases between. The CDR3 protein is CASSQRGGRETQYF. CDR3 bases: TGCGCCAGCAGCCAACGTGGAGGGAGAGAGACCCAGTACTTC.

The CDR3 loop reads CASSLPSGAYHTGELFF. The DNA for the CDR3 is TGTGCCAGCAGCTTACCTAGCGGGGCATATCACACCGGGGAGCTGTTTTTT. J is TRBJ2-2 and V is TRBV7-2; 9 positions match TRBD2. Germline V lookup: CDR1 SGHTA, CDR2 FQGNSA. The V segment lost 2 bases and the J segment 3 bases; nucleotides outside the gene matches: 7. The CDR3 contains 17 residues.

The V and J genes are TRBV7-2 and TRBJ2-3; D may be TRBD2 (5 bases). CDR1 and CDR2 (germline): SGHTA, FQGNSA. This CDR3 comprises 16 residues. Trimming shortened V by 5 bases and J by 0 bases, and 15 bases separated the two germline ends. The CDR3 DNA reads as TGTGCCAGCAGCCCTACGCGGGTGAGAAGCACAGATACGCAGTATTTT. Its translation: CASSPTRVRSTDTQYF.

This clone was detected a few times. This sequence joins TRBV25-1 and TRBJ1-3; D call uncertain. This CDR3 comprises 13 residues. V was trimmed by 6 bases and J by 0 bases, leaving 6 bases between them. Germline V gene sequence: CDR1 MGHDK, CDR2 SYGVNS. The CDR3 protein is CASRISSGNTIYF. As DNA, the CDR3 is TGTGCCAGCAGAATCAGCTCTGGAAACACCATATATTTT.

The V gene is TRBV19, the J gene TRBJ2-1, with D possibly TRBD1 on 5 matching bases. Germline V lookup: CDR1 LNHDA, CDR2 SQIVND (reference sequence). The CDR3 consists of 16 residues. Trimming left V 3 bases short and J 1 base short, with 13 bases between. The CDR3 region has the DNA TGTGCCAGTAGTATGGGGCGACTGATTTCCTACAATGAGCAGTTCTTC. Amino acid sequence: CASSMGRLISYNEQFF.

This rearrangement joins TRBV21-1 to TRBJ2-7; TRBD1 was called by the table and not checked on the DNA. TRBV21-1 is annotated as a pseudogene. CDR3 size: 14 residues. The CDR3 nucleotides are TGTGCCAGCAGGGTGGGACAGGGAAAGGGCGAGCAGTACTTC. Protein product: CASRVGQGKGEQYF.

This chain uses TRBV19 with TRBJ2-1; the match to TRBD2 covers 10 bases. Germline V gene sequence: CDR1 LNHDA, CDR2 SQIVND (reference sequence). V shed 4 bases, J shed 0 bases, and the junction held 0 bases outside the gene matches. This CDR3 spans 15 amino acids. This CDR3 is CASSTSGSSYNEQFF. CDR3 nucleotide sequence: TGTGCCAGTAGTACTAGCGGGAGCTCCTACAATGAGCAGTTCTTC.

The V call is TRBV5-5, the J call TRBJ1-1; D call uncertain. This CDR3 is 17 amino acids long. V lost 2 bases, J lost 1 base, and 18 bases lay in between. Germline V gene data show CDR1 as SGHKS and CDR2 as YYEKEE (reference sequence). The DNA for the CDR3 is TGTGCCAGCAGCTTCAAAGGCTTTCCAGGTCGGAACACTGAAGCTTTCTTT. It is translated as CASSFKGFPGRNTEAFF. Using reference TRBV5-5 and TRBJ1-1 for the parts outside the CDR3, the full variable domain is DAGVTQSPTHLIKTRGQQVTLRCSPISGHKSVSWYQQVLGQGPQFIFQYYEKEERGRGNFPDRFSARQFPNYSSELNVNALLLGDSALYLCASSFKGFPGRNTEAFFGQGTRLTVV.

This clone was counted once. The chain joins TRBV28 to TRBJ1-1; 7 bases fit TRBD1. The ends lost 8 bases at V and 9 bases at J; junction bases unmatched: 3. The CDR3 loop spans 10 amino acids. In germline, CDR1 is MDHEN, CDR2 SYDVKM. CDR3 DNA sequence: TGTGCCAGCCGGGGACAGAAAGCTTTCTTT. It specifies CASRGQKAFF.

This clone was seen once. The J gene is TRBJ1-5, the V gene TRBV5-1; TRBD1 matches 9 bases. From germline, CDR1 is SGHRS and CDR2 YFSETQ. Trimming at V came to 4 bases and at J to 4 bases, leaving 6 bases not matched to a gene. CDR3 size: 15 residues. The CDR3 DNA follows: TGCGCCAGCAGCATGGGACAGGGAGCAAATCAGCCCCAGCATTTT. This codes for CASSMGQGANQPQHF.

The chain couples TRBV9 to TRBJ2-5, with 7 bases matching TRBD2. CDR1 is SGDLS and CDR2 is YYNGEE in the germline V gene. The CDR3 runs to 15 residues. The V segment lost 1 base and the J segment 4 bases; nucleotides outside the gene matches: 7. The DNA of the CDR3 is TGTGCCAGCAGCGTAAAAGGGAGGGGCCGAGAGACCCAGTACTTC. Translated, it gives CASSVKGRGRETQYF.

The chain employs TRBV11-2 and TRBJ2-1; perhaps TRBD1 as D (6 bases). CDR3 size: 15 residues. V gave up 1 base and J gave up 8 bases, with 15 bases separating them. Germline V CDR1 and CDR2: SGHAT, FQNNGV. CDR3 in amino acids: CASSLGNRVGHEQFF. CDR3 DNA sequence: TGTGCCAGCAGCTTAGGGAACAGGGTAGGTCATGAGCAGTTCTTC.

A few counts support this clone. The gene calls are TRBV19 and TRBJ1-2, with TRBD1 identical over 7 bases. This CDR3 is 15 amino acids long. Looked up from germline, CDR1 is LNHDA and CDR2 is SQIVND (reference sequence). The trim removed 6 bases at V and 2 bases at J, leaving 9 bases unmatched. The DNA for the CDR3 is TGTGCCAGTAGGGTCCAGACAGGGCGGAACTATGGCTACACCTTC. It translates to CASRVQTGRNYGYTF.

This clone has just a few counts. The chain has TRBV19 and TRBJ2-3; the D gene is possibly TRBD2 (5 bases). The V gene lost 7 bases and the J gene lost 6 bases, with 20 bases spanning the gap. Germline CDR1 is LNHDA and CDR2 is SQIVND (reference sequence). The CDR3 has 15 residues. Here the CDR3 DNA reads TGTGCCAGTACCCCCCAGGAGGCTCCGTATGATACGCAGTATTTT. As protein: CASTPQEAPYDTQYF.

This chain joins TRBV11-1 and TRBJ1-2; 7 bases match TRBD1. Germline V gene sequence: CDR1 SGHAT, CDR2 FQDESV (reference sequence). The trim removed 4 bases at V and 5 bases at J, leaving 16 bases unmatched. The CDR3 covers 17 residues. This CDR3 is CASSSLDRATNLYGYTF. The CDR3 DNA follows: TGTGCCAGCAGCTCCCTAGACAGGGCAACAAACCTTTATGGCTACACCTTC.

The V call is TRBV19, the J call TRBJ2-7; D is possibly TRBD1 (7 bases). The V end lost 7 bases, the J end lost 2 bases, and 18 bases lay between the germline ends. The CDR3 totals 15 residues. Germline V lookup: CDR1 LNHDA, CDR2 SQIVND (reference sequence). The CDR3 nucleotides read TGTGCCAGTACCAGGGGGGCCAGGCAAGCCTACGAGCAGTACTTC. It yields the protein CASTRGARQAYEQYF.

The chain links TRBV2 to TRBJ2-3, with TRBD2 matching over 8 bases. The germline gives CDR1 SNHLY, CDR2 FYNNEI. This CDR3 spans 14 amino acids. Trimming took 4 bases from V and 7 from J; bases not matched to a gene: 7. CDR3 bases: TGTGCCAGCAGTGGTACTAGCGGATATAATACGCAGTATTTT. It yields the protein CASSGTSGYNTQYF. The complete variable domain, with remaining parts taken from reference TRBV2 and TRBJ2-3, reads EPEVTQTPSHQVTQMGQEVILRCVPISNHLYFYWYRQILGQKVEFLVSFYNNEISEKSEIFDDQFSVERPDGSNFTLKIRSTKLEDSAMYFCASSGTSGYNTQYFGPGTRLTVL.

Of note for this clone: One end of the junction varies from germline; a read error may be responsible. The chain recombines TRBV4-1 with TRBJ2-3, with 8 bases aligning to TRBD2. CDR3 length equals 17 residues. Germline CDR1 and CDR2: MGHRA and YSYEKL. The CDR3 region is CASNQGRGVNLTDTQYF. The DNA of the CDR3 is TGCGCCAGCAACCAAGGGCGGGGGGTAAACCTAACAGATACGCAGTATTTT.

This clone has only one observation. The chain is built from TRBV29-1 and TRBJ2-7; 7 bases are shared with TRBD1. There are 12 residues in the CDR3. The germline V gene has CDR1 SQVTM and CDR2 ANQGSEA. CDR3 bases: TGCAGTGCCACGGGACAGCTCTACGAGCAGTACTTC. Encoded protein: CSATGQLYEQYF.

This clone turned up a few times. V and J are TRBV7-6 and TRBJ2-7, with 9 positions matching TRBD1. The V and J ends lost 3 bases and 4 bases, in that order; junction bases with no gene match: 7. Germline loops: CDR1 SGHVS, CDR2 FNYEAQ. This CDR3 has 15 amino acids. Here the CDR3 reads CASSLATGQGYEQYV. CDR3 sequence (DNA): TGTGCCAGCAGCTTGGCCACGGGACAGGGTTACGAGCAGTACGTC.

V and J are TRBV4-1 and TRBJ2-1; 8 bases match TRBD1. Germline CDR1 and CDR2: MGHRA and YSYEKL. This CDR3 has 13 amino acids. V shed 6 bases and J 4 bases; nucleotides not matched to a gene: 2. The CDR3 here is CASSRTGYNEQFF. The CDR3 bases are TGCGCCAGCAGTAGGACAGGGTACAATGAGCAGTTCTTC.

This clone appeared a few times. The chain uses TRBV6-4 and TRBJ2-2; TRBD2 agrees at 9 bases. Trimming took 0 bases from V and 4 from J; bases not matched to a gene: 0. This CDR3 is built from 15 residues. The germline gives CDR1 MRHNA, CDR2 SNTAGT. CDR3: CASSDSSGGTGELFF. CDR3 in DNA: TGTGCCAGCAGTGACTCTAGCGGGGGCACCGGGGAGCTGTTTTTT.

This chain connects TRBV28 to TRBJ2-1; D unresolved. This CDR3 has 14 residues. Looked up from germline, CDR1 is MDHEN and CDR2 is SYDVKM. Deletions cut 4 bases from V and 0 bases from J, with 7 bases between. The CDR3 nucleotides are TGTGCCAGCAGTTCCCATAGCTCCTACAATGAGCAGTTCTTC. Translated, it gives CASSSHSSYNEQFF.